One sample yielded the 7 T cell receptor beta chains listed below, sequenced in a study of T cells in localized non-small cell lung cancer. Assay: immunoSEQ multiplex PCR; the TCRdb copy retains only in-frame clones and omits some. The repertoire holds tens of thousands of clones, 65% to 90% seen once, with about 8% in the top ten. The source was PBMCs, collected before any cancer treatment. The receptors originated from a man aged 40-75 years with stage II lung adenocarcinoma.

This clone was detected a few times. The chain links TRBV4-1 to TRBJ2-3; D may be TRBD1 (5 bases). In germline, CDR1 is MGHRA, CDR2 YSYEKL. The V end lost 0 bases, the J end lost 4 bases, and 5 bases lay between the germline ends. This CDR3 is 13 amino acids long. The CDR3 nucleotides are TGCGCCAGCAGCCAAGAGACAGCAGATACGCAGTATTTT. It translates to CASSQETADTQYF.

The chain is built from TRBV9 and TRBJ2-5; possibly TRBD2 for D (7 bases). Germline-derived CDR1 and CDR2 are SGDLS and YYNGEE. V gave up 3 bases and J gave up 5 bases, with 14 bases separating them. This CDR3 is built from 14 residues. The CDR3 DNA is TGTGCCAGCAGCGCATTGGGGGGGCGGGAGACCCAGTACTTC. It codes for CASSALGGRETQYF.

The CDR3 reads CASSRDFYEQYF. The DNA of the CDR3 is TGTGCCAGCAGCCGGGACTTCTACGAGCAGTACTTC. The V gene is TRBV5-4, the J gene TRBJ2-7, with a weak D call TRBD2 (6 bases). The CDR3 sequence is 12 residues long. The germline V gene encodes CDR1 SGHNT and CDR2 YYREEE (reference sequence). Trimming pared 4 bases from V and 3 bases from J, leaving 8 bases between. Looking up the rest from reference TRBV5-4 and TRBJ2-7 gives the full variable domain: ETGVTQSPTHLIKTRGQQVTLRCSSQSGHNTVSWYQQALGQGPQFIFQYYREEENGRGNFPPRFSGLQFPNYSSELNVNALELDDSALYLCASSRDFYEQYFGPGTRLTVT.

This chain's CDR3 is CASSPRTSGASSTDTQYF. The CDR3 DNA reads as TGTGCCAGCAGCCCGCGGACTAGCGGAGCCTCTAGCACAGATACGCAGTATTTT. The chain recombines TRBV7-9 with TRBJ2-3, with TRBD2 matching 10 bases. Germline CDR1 and CDR2: SEHNR and FQNEAQ (reference sequence). V was pared by 5 bases and J by 0 bases, with 11 bases of the junction left unmatched. The CDR3 totals 18 residues.

This sequence joins TRBV12-5 and TRBJ2-1, with D hard to call. CDR3 length equals 17 residues. Trimming cost V 6 bases and J 0 bases, with 18 bases left between them. Per the germline V gene, CDR1 is LGHNT and CDR2 is FRNRAP. CDR3 DNA sequence: TGTGCTAGTGGCCCCCTCCCGGACGGCTTCTCCTACAATGAGCAGTTCTTC. Translating it yields CASGPLPDGFSYNEQFF.

This rearrangement joins TRBV6-5 to TRBJ2-2; 7 bases align to TRBD2. CDR1 and CDR2 (germline): MNHEY, SVGAGI. The CDR3 has 15 amino acids. J gave up 2 bases and V 6 bases, and 6 bases lay outside the gene matches. The CDR3 sequence: CASSRLAVNTGELFF. The DNA for the CDR3 is TGTGCCAGCAGCAGGCTAGCGGTAAACACCGGGGAGCTGTTTTTT.

V gene TRBV27 combines with J gene TRBJ1-1; perhaps TRBD1 as D (6 bases). V was cut by 3 bases and J by 4 bases, with 12 bases left in between. The CDR3 is 14 amino acids. CDR1 is MNHEY and CDR2 is SMNVEV in the germline V gene (reference sequence). The CDR3 region is CASSLRGASTEAFF. In DNA, the CDR3 is TGTGCCAGCAGTTTGAGGGGGGCGAGCACTGAAGCTTTCTTT.